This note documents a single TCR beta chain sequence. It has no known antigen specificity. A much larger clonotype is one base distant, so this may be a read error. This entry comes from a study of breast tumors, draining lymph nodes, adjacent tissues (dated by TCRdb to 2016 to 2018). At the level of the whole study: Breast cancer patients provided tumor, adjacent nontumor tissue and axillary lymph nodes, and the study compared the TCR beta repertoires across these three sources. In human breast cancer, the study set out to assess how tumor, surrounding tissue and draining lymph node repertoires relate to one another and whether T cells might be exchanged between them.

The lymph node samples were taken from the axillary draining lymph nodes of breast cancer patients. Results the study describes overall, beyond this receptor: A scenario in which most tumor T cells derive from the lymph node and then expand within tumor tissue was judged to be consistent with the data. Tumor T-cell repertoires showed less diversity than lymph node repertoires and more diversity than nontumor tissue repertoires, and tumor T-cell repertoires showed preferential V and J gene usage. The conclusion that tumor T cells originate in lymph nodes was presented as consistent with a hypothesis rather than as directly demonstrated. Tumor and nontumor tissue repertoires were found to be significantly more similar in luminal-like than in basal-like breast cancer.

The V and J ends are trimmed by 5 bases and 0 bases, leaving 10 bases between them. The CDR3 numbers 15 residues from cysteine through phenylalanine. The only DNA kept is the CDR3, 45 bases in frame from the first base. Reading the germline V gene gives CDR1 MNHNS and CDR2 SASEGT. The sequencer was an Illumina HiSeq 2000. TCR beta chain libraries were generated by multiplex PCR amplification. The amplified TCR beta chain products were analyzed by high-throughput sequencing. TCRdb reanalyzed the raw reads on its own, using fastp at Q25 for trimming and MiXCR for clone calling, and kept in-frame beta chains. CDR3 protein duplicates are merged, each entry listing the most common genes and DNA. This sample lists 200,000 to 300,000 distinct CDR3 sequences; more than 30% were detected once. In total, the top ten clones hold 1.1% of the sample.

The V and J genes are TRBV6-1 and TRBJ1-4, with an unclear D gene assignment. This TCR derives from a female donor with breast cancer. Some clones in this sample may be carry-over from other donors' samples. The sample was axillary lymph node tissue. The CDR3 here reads CASSRLVATNEKLFF. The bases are TGTGCCAGCAGTCGCTTAGTCGCAACTAATGAAAAACTGTTTTTT.